The 29 T cell receptor beta chains given below trace back to one sample, sequenced in a study of technical replicates of blood from several donors. TCRdb keeps only in-frame clones here, not all; method: immunoSEQ multiplex PCR. The sample has some 94,000 clones; about 95% are singletons. Sequenced: T cells isolated from PBMCs. All receptors come from a human donor in good health.

The genes are TRBV7-9 and TRBJ1-1; the D gene is possibly TRBD1 (5 bases). This CDR3 spans 14 amino acids. Germline-derived CDR1 and CDR2 are SEHNR and FQNEAQ (reference sequence). V was shortened by 2 bases and J by 1 base, with 8 bases between the two germline ends. In DNA form, the CDR3 reads TGTGCCAGCAGCTTAAACAGGAGGAACACTGAAGCTTTCTTT. This encodes CASSLNRRNTEAFF.

The rearrangement joins TRBV13 to TRBJ2-4, with TRBD1 matching over 12 bases. CDR3 length equals 17 residues. Germline V CDR1 and CDR2: PRHDT, FYEKMQ (reference sequence). The junction had 10 bases not matched to a gene; V was cut back by 3 bases and J by 7 bases. Written as DNA, the CDR3 is TGTGCCAGCAGCTTCGGTTTCGGGACAGGGGGCGCCAACATTCAGTACTTC. Amino acid sequence: CASSFGFGTGGANIQYF.

J is TRBJ2-1 and V is TRBV9; no clear D. This CDR3 is built from 17 residues. CDR1 and CDR2 from the germline V gene are SGDLS and YYNGEE. Trimming took off 4 bases at V and 0 bases at J, with 17 bases between the two ends. CDR3 residues: CASSQRSTASSYNEQFF. The CDR3 DNA sequence: TGTGCCAGCAGCCAGAGGTCGACGGCCAGCTCCTACAATGAGCAGTTCTTC.

The CDR3 loop reads CASSLFIANYGYTF. The CDR3 DNA reads as TGCGCCAGCAGCTTGTTTATAGCTAACTATGGCTACACCTTC. This chain joins TRBV5-1 and TRBJ1-2; D is ambiguous. The CDR3 spans 14 residues. The V gene's germline CDR1 is SGHRS and CDR2 YFSETQ. V was trimmed by 1 base and J by 0 bases, leaving 7 bases between them. Full variable domain (missing parts from reference TRBV5-1 and TRBJ1-2): KAGVTQTPRYLIKTRGQQVTLSCSPISGHRSVSWYQQTPGQGLQFLFEYFSETQRNKGNFPGRFSGRQFSNSRSEMNVSTLELGDSALYLCASSLFIANYGYTFGSGTRLTVV.

The chain links TRBV2 to TRBJ2-7, with D uncertain. Trimming removed 1 base at V and 3 bases at J, with 7 bases between. Germline values: CDR1 SNHLY, CDR2 FYNNEI. The CDR3 totals 13 residues. The CDR3 nucleotides read TGTGCCAGCAGTGAAGGCTATCTCTACGAGCAGTACTTC. Translating gives CASSEGYLYEQYF.

This sequence joins TRBV6-5 and TRBJ2-1; D uncertain. In germline, CDR1 is MNHEY, CDR2 SVGAGI. V lost 0 bases and J 8 bases, leaving 17 bases between the germline ends. The CDR3 is made up of 16 amino acids. In nucleotides, the CDR3 is TGTGCCAGCAGTTACTCGAGGTTAATAGTAGCCCATGAGCAGTTCTTC. Translating gives CASSYSRLIVAHEQFF.

The gene calls are TRBV28 and TRBJ1-2, with unresolved D. CDR1 and CDR2 from the germline V gene are MDHEN and SYDVKM. Trimming removed 6 bases at V and 8 bases at J, with 16 bases between. The CDR3 length is 13 residues. CDR3 DNA sequence: TGTGCCAGCAGCGAGGAGGGTTATAGGGGCTACACCTTC. Protein sequence: CASSEEGYRGYTF.

The gene calls are TRBV19 and TRBJ1-5; no firm D call. Germline CDR1 and CDR2: LNHDA and SQIVND (reference sequence). The CDR3 has 15 amino acids. The V end lost 1 base, the J end lost 3 bases, and 10 bases lay between the germline ends. The CDR3 DNA is TGTGCCAGTAGTATAGTTAGCTTTCTCAATCAGCCCCAGCATTTT. This sequence encodes CASSIVSFLNQPQHF.

This rearrangement joins TRBV28 to TRBJ2-3; possible D gene TRBD1, 5 bases. This CDR3 region has 16 residues. CDR1 and CDR2 from the germline V gene are MDHEN and SYDVKM. V was shortened by 5 bases and J by 4 bases, with 19 bases between the two germline ends. CDR3: CASSLTINRFPDTQYF. As DNA, the CDR3 is TGTGCCAGCAGTCTCACCATAAACAGGTTCCCAGATACGCAGTATTTT.

CDR3 DNA: TGTGCCACCAGCAGTCCCCCGGGGGAGAACACCGGGGAGCTGTTTTTT. Its protein product is CATSSPPGENTGELFF. The chain has TRBV15 and TRBJ2-2; perhaps TRBD2 as D (6 bases). The CDR3 consists of 16 residues. Between the trimmed V and J ends, which lost 3 bases and 1 base, there was a span of 12 bases. Germline loops: CDR1 LNHNV, CDR2 YYDKDF (reference sequence).

V usage is TRBV6-5 and J usage is TRBJ2-1, with 7 positions matching TRBD2. The ends lost 4 bases at V and 7 bases at J; junction bases unmatched: 4. CDR1 and CDR2 (germline): MNHEY, SVGAGI. The CDR3 extends over 13 amino acids. The CDR3 nucleotides read TGTGCCAGCAGTTGGCAGGGAGGGAATGAGCAGTTCTTC. Translation gives CASSWQGGNEQFF.

The chain employs TRBV5-4 and TRBJ2-5; 12 bases fit TRBD2. CDR3 length equals 16 residues. Germline assignment: CDR1 SGHNT and CDR2 YYREEE (reference sequence). Trimming took 5 bases from V and 5 from J; bases not matched to a gene: 10. In DNA, the CDR3 is TGTGCCAGCAGTTCCTGGACTAGCGGGATCGGGGAGACCCAGTACTTC. It yields the protein CASSSWTSGIGETQYF.

This CDR3 reads CASRWTGGDIQYF. CDR3 sequence (DNA): TGTGCCAGCAGATGGACGGGAGGGGACATTCAGTACTTC. The chain uses TRBV6-5 and TRBJ2-4, with 8 bases identical to TRBD2. V lost 6 bases to trimming and J lost 8 bases; unmatched junction nucleotides: 6. CDR1 and CDR2 (germline): MNHEY, SVGAGI. CDR3 length: 13 residues.

V is TRBV7-8 and J is TRBJ2-5; unclear D gene. The V gene's germline CDR1 is SGHVS and CDR2 FQNEAQ. CDR3 length: 11 residues. V was pared by 0 bases and J by 7 bases, with 3 bases between. The CDR3 sequence is CASSLAGTQYF. CDR3 nucleotide sequence: TGTGCCAGCAGCTTAGCCGGGACCCAGTACTTC.

The chain uses TRBV6-5 and TRBJ1-4; 7 nucleotides agree with TRBD1. The V segment lost 1 base and the J segment 5 bases; nucleotides outside the gene matches: 1. CDR3 length: 14 residues. In germline, CDR1 is MNHEY, CDR2 SVGAGI. The CDR3 nucleotides are TGTGCCAGCAGTTACTTCAGGGGGAATGAAAAACTGTTTTTT. Translation gives CASSYFRGNEKLFF.

Details on this clone: One end of the junction does not line up with germline, which may come from a read error. This chain connects TRBV7-7 to TRBJ2-1; TRBD2 aligns across 13 bases. Germline V lookup: CDR1 SSHAT, CDR2 FNYEAQ (reference sequence). This CDR3 is built from 14 residues. CDR3 region: CASSSSGLAGEQFF. In DNA form, the CDR3 reads TGTGCTAGCAGCTCCTCGGGACTAGCGGGGGAGCAGTTCTTC.

This chain's CDR3 is CASRRGLAGGAPYNEQFF. In DNA, the CDR3 is TGTGCCAGCAGACGGGGACTAGCGGGAGGTGCTCCCTACAATGAGCAGTTCTTC. V is TRBV9 and J is TRBJ2-1, with 15 nucleotides matching TRBD2. Trimming took 5 bases from V and 2 from J; bases not matched to a gene: 8. Germline CDR1 and CDR2: SGDLS and YYNGEE. The CDR3 sequence is 18 residues long.

The rearrangement uses TRBV25-1 and TRBJ2-1; D might be TRBD1 (5 bases). Between the trimmed V and J ends, which lost 2 bases and 5 bases, there was a span of 13 bases. This CDR3 contains 15 residues. Germline assignment: CDR1 MGHDK and CDR2 SYGVNS. CDR3 sequence: CASSESQGWDNEQFF. DNA for the CDR3: TGTGCCAGCAGTGAAAGTCAGGGATGGGACAATGAGCAGTTCTTC.

The gene calls are TRBV6-4 and TRBJ2-1, with 8 bases matching TRBD1. This CDR3 spans 14 amino acids. Looked up from germline, CDR1 is MRHNA and CDR2 is SNTAGT. The J segment lost 6 bases and the V segment lost 8 bases, leaving 9 bases of the junction unmatched. This CDR3 reads CASSFGQGSNEQFF. The CDR3, as DNA: TGTGCCAGCTCTTTCGGACAGGGCTCCAATGAGCAGTTCTTC.

The genes are TRBV4-3 and TRBJ1-1; 7 bases fit TRBD1. This CDR3 comprises 15 residues. V lost 1 base and J lost 4; bases outside the gene matches: 6. The germline gives CDR1 LGHNA, CDR2 YSLEER. The CDR3 spells CASSQGRGGITEAFF. DNA of the CDR3: TGCGCCAGCAGCCAAGGCAGAGGGGGCATCACTGAAGCTTTCTTT.

J is TRBJ2-5 and V is TRBV4-1; TRBD2 is a possible D gene (5 bases). Trimming left V 0 bases short and J 3 bases short, with 17 bases between. Germline V gene sequence: CDR1 MGHRA, CDR2 YSYEKL. The CDR3 consists of 17 residues. CDR3 in amino acids: CASSQEGVGIWKETQYF. CDR3 nucleotide sequence: TGCGCCAGCAGCCAAGAGGGAGTGGGGATCTGGAAAGAGACCCAGTACTTC.

This clone was counted only a few times. The chain links TRBV6-6 to TRBJ2-7; TRBD1 might be the D (6 bases). Trimming took off 5 bases at V and 7 bases at J, with 21 bases between the two ends. This CDR3 is 15 amino acids long. Per germline, CDR1 MNHNY and CDR2 SVGAGI (reference sequence). CDR3: CASSTLITGKWEQYF. As DNA, the CDR3 is TGTGCCAGCAGTACCCTGATAACAGGGAAATGGGAGCAGTACTTC.

V usage is TRBV6-1 and J usage is TRBJ1-2, with D maybe TRBD1 (6 bases). Trimming removed 0 bases from V and 7 bases from J, with 12 bases in between. Germline V lookup: CDR1 MNHNS, CDR2 SASEGT. The CDR3 spans 14 residues. The CDR3 region is CASSEAYNRVGYTF. The CDR3 DNA sequence: TGTGCCAGCAGTGAAGCATATAACAGGGTTGGCTACACCTTC.

This chain uses TRBV9 with TRBJ1-2, with 7 bases fitting TRBD1. The germline CDR1 and CDR2 sequences are SGDLS and YYNGEE. The CDR3 runs to 16 residues. Trimming cost V 3 bases and J 3 bases; bases outside gene matches: 11. CDR3 in amino acids: CASSGGGTDLDYGYTF. CDR3 bases: TGTGCCAGCAGCGGCGGAGGGACAGACTTAGACTATGGCTACACCTTC.

V is TRBV19 and J is TRBJ2-5; D may be TRBD2 (6 bases). V gave up 5 bases and J gave up 4 bases, with 14 bases separating them. There are 14 residues in the CDR3. Germline CDR1 reads LNHDA; CDR2 reads SQIVND (reference sequence). This CDR3 reads CASSYGEAGETQYF. CDR3 coding DNA: TGTGCCAGTAGTTATGGGGAAGCGGGAGAGACCCAGTACTTC. The whole variable domain, remainder taken from reference TRBV19 and TRBJ2-5, is DGGITQSPKYLFRKEGQNVTLSCEQNLNHDAMYWYRQDPGQGLRLIYYSQIVNDFQKGDIAEGYSVSREKKESFPLTVTSAQKNPTAFYLCASSYGEAGETQYFGPGTRLLVL.

Only one count was recorded for this clone. V usage is TRBV2 and J usage is TRBJ1-1; 7 bases fit TRBD1. The CDR3 has 16 residues. Germline V gene lookup returns CDR1 SNHLY and CDR2 FYNNEI. Trimming cost V 1 base and J 4 bases; bases outside gene matches: 9. Here the CDR3 DNA reads TGTGCCAGCAGTGAAGATCCGGGACAGTCGTTCACTGAAGCTTTCTTT. Translated, it gives CASSEDPGQSFTEAFF.

The rearrangement joins TRBV15 to TRBJ2-2; tentative D call: TRBD1 (5 bases). The CDR3 runs 12 residues. CDR1 is LNHNV, CDR2 YYDKDF, per germline (reference sequence). The V end was cut by 8 bases, the J end by 6 bases, with 10 bases between. Here the CDR3 reads CATLQGPGELFF. The CDR3 DNA follows: TGTGCCACCCTTCAGGGTCCCGGGGAGCTGTTTTTT.

DNA of the CDR3: TGCAGCGTCTACAGGGGGGGTAATGGCTACACCTTC. Residues: CSVYRGGNGYTF. V and J are TRBV29-1 and TRBJ1-2, with TRBD1 matching 8 bases. Trimming took 6 bases from V and 6 from J; bases not matched to a gene: 6. Germline V gives CDR1 SQVTM, CDR2 ANQGSEA. The CDR3 sequence is 12 residues long. The variable domain in full, completed from reference TRBV29-1 and TRBJ1-2, reads SAVISQKPSRDICQRGTSLTIQCQVDSQVTMMFWYRQQPGQSLTLIATANQGSEATYESGFVIDKFPISRPNLTFSTLTVSNMSPEDSSIYLCSVYRGGNGYTFGSGTRLTVV.

V is TRBV10-3 and J is TRBJ2-7; TRBD1 aligns across 9 bases. Germline loops: CDR1 ENHRY, CDR2 SYGVKD. V lost 0 bases to trimming and J lost 2 bases; unmatched junction nucleotides: 8. The CDR3 length is 17 residues. Here the CDR3 reads CAISESSGTGTPYEQYF. CDR3 sequence (DNA): TGTGCCATCAGTGAGTCTTCCGGGACAGGGACCCCCTACGAGCAGTACTTC.